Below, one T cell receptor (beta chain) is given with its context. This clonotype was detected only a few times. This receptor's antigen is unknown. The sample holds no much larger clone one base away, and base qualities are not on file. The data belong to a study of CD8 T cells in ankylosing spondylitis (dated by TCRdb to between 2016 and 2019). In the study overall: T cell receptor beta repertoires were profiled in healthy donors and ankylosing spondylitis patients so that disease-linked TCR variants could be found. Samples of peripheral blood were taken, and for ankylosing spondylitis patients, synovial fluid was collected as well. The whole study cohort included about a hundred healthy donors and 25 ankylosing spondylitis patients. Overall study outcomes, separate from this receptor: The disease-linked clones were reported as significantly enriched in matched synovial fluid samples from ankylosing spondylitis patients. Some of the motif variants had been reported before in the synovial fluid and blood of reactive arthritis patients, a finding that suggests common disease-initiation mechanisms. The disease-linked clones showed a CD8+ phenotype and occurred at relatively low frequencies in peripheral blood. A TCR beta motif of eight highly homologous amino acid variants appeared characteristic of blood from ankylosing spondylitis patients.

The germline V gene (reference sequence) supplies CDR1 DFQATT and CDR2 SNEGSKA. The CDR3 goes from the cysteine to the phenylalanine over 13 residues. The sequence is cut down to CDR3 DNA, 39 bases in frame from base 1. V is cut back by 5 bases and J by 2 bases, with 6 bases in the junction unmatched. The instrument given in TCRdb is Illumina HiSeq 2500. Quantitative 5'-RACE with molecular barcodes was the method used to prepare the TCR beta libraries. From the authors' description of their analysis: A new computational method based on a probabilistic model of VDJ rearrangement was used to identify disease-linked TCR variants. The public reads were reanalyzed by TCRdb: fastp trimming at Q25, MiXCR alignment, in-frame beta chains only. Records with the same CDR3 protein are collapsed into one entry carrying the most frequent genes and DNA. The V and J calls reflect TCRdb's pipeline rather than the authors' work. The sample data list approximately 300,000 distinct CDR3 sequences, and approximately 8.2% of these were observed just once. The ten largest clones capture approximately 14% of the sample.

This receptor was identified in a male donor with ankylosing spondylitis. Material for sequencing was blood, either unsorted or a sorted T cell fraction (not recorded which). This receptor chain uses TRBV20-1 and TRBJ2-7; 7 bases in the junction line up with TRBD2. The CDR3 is CSAPGLLTYEQYF. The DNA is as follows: TGCAGTGCTCCGGGACTACTTACCTACGAGCAGTACTTC.